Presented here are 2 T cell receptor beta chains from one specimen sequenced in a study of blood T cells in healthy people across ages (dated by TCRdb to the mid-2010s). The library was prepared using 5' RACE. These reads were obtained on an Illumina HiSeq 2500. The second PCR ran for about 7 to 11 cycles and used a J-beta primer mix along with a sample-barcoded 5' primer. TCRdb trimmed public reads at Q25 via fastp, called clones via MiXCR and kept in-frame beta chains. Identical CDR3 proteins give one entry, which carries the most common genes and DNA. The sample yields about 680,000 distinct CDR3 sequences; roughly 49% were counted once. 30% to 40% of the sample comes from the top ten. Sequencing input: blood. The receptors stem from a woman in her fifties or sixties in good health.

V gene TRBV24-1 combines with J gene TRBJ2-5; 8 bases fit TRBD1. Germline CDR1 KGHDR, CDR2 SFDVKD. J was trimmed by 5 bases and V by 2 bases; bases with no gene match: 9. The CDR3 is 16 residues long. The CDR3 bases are TGTGCCACCAGTGATTCCCGGACAGGGAAGCTGGAGACCCAGTACTTC. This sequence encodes CATSDSRTGKLETQYF.

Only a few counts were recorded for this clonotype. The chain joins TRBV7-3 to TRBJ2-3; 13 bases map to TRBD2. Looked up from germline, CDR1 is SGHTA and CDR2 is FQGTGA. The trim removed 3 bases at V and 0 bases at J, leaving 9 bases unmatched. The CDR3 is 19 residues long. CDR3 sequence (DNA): TGTGCCAGCAGCTTTGGGACTAGCGGGGTTAGTGCTAGCACAGATACGCAGTATTTT. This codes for CASSFGTSGVSASTDTQYF.